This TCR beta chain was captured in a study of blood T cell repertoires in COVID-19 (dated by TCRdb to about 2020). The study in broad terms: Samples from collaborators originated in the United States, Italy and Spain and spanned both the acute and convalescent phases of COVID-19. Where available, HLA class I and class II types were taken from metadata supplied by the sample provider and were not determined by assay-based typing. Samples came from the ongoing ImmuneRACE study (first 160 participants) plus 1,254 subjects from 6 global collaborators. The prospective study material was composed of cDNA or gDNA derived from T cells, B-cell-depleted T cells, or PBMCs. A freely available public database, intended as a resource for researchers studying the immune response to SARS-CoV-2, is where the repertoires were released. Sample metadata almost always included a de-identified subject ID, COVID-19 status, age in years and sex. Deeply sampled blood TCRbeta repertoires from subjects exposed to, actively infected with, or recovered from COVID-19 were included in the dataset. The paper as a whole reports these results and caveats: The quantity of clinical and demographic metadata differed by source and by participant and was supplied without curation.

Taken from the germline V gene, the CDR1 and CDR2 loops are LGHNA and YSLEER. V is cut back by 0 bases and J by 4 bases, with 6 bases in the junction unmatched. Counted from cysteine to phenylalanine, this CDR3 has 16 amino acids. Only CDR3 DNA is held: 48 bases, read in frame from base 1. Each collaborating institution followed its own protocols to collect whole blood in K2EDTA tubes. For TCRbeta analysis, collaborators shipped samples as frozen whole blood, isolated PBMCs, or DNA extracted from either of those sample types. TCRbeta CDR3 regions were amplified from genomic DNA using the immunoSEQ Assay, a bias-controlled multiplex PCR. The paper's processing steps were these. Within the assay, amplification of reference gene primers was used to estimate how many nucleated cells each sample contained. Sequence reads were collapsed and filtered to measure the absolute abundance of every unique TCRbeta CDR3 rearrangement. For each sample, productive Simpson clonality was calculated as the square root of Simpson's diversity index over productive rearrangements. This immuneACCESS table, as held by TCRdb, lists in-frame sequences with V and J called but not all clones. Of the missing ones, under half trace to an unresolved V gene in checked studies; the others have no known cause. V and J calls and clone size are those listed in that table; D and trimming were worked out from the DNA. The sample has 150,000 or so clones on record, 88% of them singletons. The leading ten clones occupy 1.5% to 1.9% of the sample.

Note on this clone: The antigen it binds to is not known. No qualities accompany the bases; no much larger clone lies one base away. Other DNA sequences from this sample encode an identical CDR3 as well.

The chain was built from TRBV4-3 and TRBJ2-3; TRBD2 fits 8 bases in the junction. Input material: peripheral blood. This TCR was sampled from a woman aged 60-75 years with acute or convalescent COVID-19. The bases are TGCGCCAGCAGCCAAGATGGGGCGGGGGGAGCAGATACGCAGTATTTT. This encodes CASSQDGAGGADTQYF.